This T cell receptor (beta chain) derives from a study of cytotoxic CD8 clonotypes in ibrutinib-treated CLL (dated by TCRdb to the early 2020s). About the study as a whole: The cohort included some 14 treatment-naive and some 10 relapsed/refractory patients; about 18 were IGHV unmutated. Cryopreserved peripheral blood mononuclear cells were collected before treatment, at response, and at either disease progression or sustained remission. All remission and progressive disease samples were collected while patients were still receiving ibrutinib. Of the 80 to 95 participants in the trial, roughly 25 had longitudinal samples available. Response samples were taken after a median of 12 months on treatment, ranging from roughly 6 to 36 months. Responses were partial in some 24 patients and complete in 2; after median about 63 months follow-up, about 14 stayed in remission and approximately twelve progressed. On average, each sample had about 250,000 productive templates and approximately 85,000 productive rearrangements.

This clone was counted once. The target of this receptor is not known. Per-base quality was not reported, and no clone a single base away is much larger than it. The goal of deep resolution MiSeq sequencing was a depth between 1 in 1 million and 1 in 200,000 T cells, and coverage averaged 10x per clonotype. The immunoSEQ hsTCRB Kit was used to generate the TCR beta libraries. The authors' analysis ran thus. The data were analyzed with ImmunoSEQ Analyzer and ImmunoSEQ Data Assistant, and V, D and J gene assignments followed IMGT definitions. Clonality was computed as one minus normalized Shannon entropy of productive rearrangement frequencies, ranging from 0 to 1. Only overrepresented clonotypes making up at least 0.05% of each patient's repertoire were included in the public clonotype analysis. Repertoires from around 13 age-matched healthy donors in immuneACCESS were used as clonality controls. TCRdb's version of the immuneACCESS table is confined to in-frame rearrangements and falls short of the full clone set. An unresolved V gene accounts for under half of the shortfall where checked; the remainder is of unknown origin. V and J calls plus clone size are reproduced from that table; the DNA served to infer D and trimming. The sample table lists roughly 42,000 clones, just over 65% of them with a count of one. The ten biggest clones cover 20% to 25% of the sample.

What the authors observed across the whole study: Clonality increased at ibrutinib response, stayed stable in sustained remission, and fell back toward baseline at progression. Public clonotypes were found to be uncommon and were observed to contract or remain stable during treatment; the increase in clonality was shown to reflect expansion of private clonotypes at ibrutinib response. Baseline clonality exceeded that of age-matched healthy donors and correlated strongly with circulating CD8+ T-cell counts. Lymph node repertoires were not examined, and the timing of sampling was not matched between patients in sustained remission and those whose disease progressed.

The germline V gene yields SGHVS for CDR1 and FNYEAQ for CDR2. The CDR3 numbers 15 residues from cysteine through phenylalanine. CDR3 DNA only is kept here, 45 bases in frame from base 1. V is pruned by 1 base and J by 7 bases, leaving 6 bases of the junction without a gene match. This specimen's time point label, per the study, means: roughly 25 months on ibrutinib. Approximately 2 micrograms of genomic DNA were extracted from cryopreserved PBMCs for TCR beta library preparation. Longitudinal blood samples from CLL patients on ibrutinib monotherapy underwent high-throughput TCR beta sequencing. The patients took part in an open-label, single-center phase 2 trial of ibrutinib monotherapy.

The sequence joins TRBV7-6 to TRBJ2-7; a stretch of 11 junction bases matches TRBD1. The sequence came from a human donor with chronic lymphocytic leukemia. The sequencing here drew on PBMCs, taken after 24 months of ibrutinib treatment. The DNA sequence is TGTGCCAGCAGCTTAGGCGGACAGGGGGCGCGGGAGCAGTACTTC. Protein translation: CASSLGGQGAREQYF.